This T cell receptor beta chain originates from a study of OX40 agonist ivuxolimab in advanced cancers. CDR1 and CDR2 (germline): SGHAT, FQNNGV. This CDR3 comprises 15 residues. The V and J ends lost 4 bases and 5 bases, in that order; junction bases with no gene match: 3. The protocol was immunoSEQ multiplex PCR, while the TCRdb copy is restricted to in-frame clones and leaves out a portion. The top ten clones hold 3.8% of a sample with tens of thousands of clones, approximately 90% of them seen once. This rearrangement joins TRBV11-2 to TRBJ2-1; 12 positions match TRBD2. The sequence was obtained from an adult with an advanced solid tumor such as melanoma, head and neck, liver or kidney cancer. Specimen: CD4+ or CD8+ T cells sorted from blood, collected in a trial of the OX40 agonist ivuxolimab. DNA of the CDR3: TGTGCCAGCAGCTGGGGACTAGCGGGTCACAATGAGCAGTTCTTC. Translated: CASSWGLAGHNEQFF.